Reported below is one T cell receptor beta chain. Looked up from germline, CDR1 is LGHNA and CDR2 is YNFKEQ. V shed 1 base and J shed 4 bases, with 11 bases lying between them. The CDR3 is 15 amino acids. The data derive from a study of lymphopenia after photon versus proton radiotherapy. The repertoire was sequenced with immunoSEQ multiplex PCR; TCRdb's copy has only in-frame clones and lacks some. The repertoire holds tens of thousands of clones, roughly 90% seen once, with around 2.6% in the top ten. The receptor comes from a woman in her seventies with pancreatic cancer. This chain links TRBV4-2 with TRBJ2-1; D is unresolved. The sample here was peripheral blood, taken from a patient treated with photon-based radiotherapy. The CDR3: CASSQAERRYNEQFF. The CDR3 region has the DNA TGTGCCAGCAGCCAAGCTGAGCGCCGATACAATGAGCAGTTCTTC.